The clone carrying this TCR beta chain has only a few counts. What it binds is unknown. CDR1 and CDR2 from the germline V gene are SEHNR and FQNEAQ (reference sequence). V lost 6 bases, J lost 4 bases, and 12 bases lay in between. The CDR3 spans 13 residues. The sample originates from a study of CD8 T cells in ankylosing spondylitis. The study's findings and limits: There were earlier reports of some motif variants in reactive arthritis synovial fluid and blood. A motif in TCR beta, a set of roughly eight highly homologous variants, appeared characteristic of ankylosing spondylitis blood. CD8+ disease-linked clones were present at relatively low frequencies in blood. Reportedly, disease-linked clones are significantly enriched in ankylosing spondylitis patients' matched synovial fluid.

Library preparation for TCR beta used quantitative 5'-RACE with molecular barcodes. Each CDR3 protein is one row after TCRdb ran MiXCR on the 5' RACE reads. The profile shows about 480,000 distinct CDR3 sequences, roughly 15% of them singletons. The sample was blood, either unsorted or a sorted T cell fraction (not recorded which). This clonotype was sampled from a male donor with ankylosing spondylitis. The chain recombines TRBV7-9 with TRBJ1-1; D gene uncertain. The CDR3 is CASSVVPVTEAFF. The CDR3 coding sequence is TGTGCCAGCAGTGTTGTACCGGTCACTGAAGCTTTCTTT. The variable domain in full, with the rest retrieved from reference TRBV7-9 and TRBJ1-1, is DTGVSQNPRHKITKRGQNVTFRCDPISEHNRLYWYRQTLGQGPEFLTYFQNEAQLEKSRLLSDRFSAERPKGSFSTLEIQRTEQGDSAMYLCASSVVPVTEAFFGQGTRLTVV.